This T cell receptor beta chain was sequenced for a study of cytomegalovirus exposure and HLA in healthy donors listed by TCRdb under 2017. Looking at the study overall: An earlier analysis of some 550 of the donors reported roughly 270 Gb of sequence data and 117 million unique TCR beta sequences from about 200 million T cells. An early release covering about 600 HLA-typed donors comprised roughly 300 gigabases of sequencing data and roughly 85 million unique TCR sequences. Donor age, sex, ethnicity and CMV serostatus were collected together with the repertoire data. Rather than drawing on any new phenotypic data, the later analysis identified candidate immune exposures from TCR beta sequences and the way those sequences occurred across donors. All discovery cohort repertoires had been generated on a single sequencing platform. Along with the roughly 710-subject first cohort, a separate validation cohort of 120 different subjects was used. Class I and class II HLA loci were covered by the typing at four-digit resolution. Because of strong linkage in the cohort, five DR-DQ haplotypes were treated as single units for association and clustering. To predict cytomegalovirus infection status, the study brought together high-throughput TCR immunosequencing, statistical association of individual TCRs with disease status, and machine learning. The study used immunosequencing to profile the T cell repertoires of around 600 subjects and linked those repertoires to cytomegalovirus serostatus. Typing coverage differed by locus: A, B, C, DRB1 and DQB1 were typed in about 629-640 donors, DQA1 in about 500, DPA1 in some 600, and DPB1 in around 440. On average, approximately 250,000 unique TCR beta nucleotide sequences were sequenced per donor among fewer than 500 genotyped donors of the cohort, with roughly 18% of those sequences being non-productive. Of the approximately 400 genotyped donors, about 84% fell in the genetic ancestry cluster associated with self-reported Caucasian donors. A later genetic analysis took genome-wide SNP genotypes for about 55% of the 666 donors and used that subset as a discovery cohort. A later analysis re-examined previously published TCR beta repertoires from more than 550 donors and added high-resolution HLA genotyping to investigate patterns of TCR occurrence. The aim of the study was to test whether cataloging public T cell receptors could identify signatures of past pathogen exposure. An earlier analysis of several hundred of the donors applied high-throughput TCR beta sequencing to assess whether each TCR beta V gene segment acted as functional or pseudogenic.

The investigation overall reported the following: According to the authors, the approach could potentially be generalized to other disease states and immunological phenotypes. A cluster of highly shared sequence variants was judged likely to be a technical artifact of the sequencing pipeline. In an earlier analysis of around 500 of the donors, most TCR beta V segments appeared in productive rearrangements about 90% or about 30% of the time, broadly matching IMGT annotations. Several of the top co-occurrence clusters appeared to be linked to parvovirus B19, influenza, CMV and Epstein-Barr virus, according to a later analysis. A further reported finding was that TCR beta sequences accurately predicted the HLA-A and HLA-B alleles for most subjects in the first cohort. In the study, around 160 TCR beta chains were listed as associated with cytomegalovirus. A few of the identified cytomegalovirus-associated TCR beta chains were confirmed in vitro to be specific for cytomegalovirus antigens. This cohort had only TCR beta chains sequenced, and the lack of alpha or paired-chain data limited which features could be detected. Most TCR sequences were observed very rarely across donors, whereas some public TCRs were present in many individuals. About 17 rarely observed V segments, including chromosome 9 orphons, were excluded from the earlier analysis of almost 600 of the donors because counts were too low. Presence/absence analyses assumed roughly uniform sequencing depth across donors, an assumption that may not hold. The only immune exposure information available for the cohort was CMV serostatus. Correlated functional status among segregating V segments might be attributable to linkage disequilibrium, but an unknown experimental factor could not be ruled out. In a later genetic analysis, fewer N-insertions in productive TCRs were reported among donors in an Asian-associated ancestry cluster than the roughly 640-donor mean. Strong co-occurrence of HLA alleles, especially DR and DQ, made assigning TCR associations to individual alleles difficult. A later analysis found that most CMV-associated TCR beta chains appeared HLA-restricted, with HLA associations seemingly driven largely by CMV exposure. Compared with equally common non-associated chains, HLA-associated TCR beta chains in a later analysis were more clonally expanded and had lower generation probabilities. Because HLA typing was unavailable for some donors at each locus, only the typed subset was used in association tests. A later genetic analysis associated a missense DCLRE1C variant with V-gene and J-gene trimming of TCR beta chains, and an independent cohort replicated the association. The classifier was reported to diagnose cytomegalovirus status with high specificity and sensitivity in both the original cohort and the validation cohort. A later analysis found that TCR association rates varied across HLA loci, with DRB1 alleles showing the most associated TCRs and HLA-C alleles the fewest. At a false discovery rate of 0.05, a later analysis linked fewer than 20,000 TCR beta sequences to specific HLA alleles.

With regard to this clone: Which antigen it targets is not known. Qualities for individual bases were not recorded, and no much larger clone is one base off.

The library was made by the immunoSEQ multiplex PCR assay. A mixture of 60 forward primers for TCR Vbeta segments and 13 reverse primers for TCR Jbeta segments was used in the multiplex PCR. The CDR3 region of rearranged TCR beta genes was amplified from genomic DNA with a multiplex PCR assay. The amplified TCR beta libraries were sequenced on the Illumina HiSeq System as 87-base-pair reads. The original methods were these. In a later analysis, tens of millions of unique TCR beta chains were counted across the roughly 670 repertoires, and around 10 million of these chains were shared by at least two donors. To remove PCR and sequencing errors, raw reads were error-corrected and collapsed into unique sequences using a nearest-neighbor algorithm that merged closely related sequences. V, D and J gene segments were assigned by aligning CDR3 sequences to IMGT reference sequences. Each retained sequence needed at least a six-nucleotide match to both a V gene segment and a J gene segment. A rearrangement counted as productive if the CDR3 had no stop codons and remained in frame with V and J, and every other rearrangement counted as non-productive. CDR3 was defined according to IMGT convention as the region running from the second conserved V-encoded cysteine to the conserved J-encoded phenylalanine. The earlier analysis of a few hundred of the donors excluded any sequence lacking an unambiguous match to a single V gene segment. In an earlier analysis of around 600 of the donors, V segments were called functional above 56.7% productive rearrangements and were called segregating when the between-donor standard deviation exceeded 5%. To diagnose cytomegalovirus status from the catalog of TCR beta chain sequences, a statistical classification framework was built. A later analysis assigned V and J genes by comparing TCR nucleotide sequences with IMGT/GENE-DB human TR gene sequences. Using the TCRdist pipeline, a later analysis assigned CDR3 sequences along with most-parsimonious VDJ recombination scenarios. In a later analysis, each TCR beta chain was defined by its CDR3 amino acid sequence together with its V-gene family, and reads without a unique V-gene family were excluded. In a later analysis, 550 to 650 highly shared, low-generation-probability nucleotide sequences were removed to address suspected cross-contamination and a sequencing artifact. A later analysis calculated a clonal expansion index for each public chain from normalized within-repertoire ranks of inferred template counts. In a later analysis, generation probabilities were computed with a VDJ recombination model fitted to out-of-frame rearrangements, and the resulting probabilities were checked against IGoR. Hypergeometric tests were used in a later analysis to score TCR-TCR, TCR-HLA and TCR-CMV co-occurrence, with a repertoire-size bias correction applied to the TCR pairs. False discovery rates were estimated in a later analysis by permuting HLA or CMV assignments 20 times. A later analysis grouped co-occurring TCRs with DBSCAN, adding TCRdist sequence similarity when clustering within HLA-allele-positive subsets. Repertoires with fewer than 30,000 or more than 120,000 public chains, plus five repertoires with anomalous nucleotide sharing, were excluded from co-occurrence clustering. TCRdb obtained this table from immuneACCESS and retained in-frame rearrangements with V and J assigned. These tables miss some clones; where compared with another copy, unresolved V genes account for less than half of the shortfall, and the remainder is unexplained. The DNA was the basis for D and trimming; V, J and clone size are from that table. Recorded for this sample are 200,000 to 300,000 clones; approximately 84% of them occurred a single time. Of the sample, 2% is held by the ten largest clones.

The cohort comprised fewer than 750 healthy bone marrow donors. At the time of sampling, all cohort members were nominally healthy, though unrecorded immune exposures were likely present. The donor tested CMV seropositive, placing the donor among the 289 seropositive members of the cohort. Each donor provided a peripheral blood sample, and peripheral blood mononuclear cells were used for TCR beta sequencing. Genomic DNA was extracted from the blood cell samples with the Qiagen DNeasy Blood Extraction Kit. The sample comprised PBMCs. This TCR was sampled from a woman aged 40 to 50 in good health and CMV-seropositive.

The DNA sequence is as follows: TGTGCCAGTAGTATGGGTTTGAGCGGGAGGGTTGAGCAGTACTTC. Its translation is CASSMGLSGRVEQYF. The sequence is built from TRBV19 and TRBJ2-7; a stretch of 10 junction bases matches TRBD2. V trim: 3 bases; J trim: 7 bases; unmatched bases: 9. The germline V gene (reference sequence) provides CDR1 LNHDA and CDR2 SQIVND. Reading from cysteine to phenylalanine, the CDR3 counts 15 amino acids. Left in the record is the CDR3 DNA by itself, 45 bases read in frame from the first base.